The rows below give T cell receptor beta chains drawn from one sample of a study of cytomegalovirus exposure and HLA in healthy donors. The repertoire was sequenced with immunoSEQ multiplex PCR; TCRdb's copy has only in-frame clones and lacks some. The sample lists 150,000 to 250,000 clones; about three quarters were seen once. What was sequenced was PBMCs. These receptors were taken from a woman in her twenties or thirties in good health and CMV-seronegative. The CDR3 runs from the conserved cysteine through the conserved F or W. The order of the fields is clone size, D gene, V gene, J gene, CDR3 protein, CDR3 DNA. A D gene is named only where the DNA matches it firmly. The size entry is marked missing in some rows and otherwise reads once, few, many or a size class.

once	-	TRBV4-1	TRBJ1-4	CASSQDRTNTNEKLFF	TGCGCCAGCAGCCAAGATAGAACTAATACTAATGAAAAACTGTTTTTT
-	-	TRBV27	TRBJ2-7	CASSSSYEQYF	TGTGCCAGCAGTTCGAGCTACGAGCAGTACTTC
-	-	TRBV6-5	TRBJ1-2	CASRQVPGDYGYTF	TGTGCCAGCAGGCAGGTGCCCGGGGACTATGGCTACACCTTC
-	-	TRBV4-1	TRBJ2-7	CASSQTLETEWNYEQYF	TGCGCCAGCAGCCAAACCTTAGAGACGGAGTGGAATTACGAGCAGTACTTC
-	-	TRBV19	TRBJ2-7	CASTPTTGEQYF	TGTGCCAGTACCCCAACTACTGGCGAGCAGTACTTC
-	TRBD1	TRBV14	TRBJ2-2	CASRPGQGSTGELFF	TGTGCCAGCAGGCCGGGACAGGGGAGTACCGGGGAGCTGTTTTTT
-	-	TRBV30	TRBJ1-5	CAWSVDRNQPQHF	TGTGCCTGGAGTGTCGACAGGAATCAGCCCCAGCATTTT
-	-	TRBV5-1	TRBJ1-5	CASSLEARKYFSNQPQHF	TGCGCCAGCAGCTTGGAGGCGAGGAAGTACTTTAGCAATCAGCCCCAGCATTTT
-	-	TRBV18	TRBJ2-2	CASPRTSYTGSTGELFF	TGTGCCAGCCCCAGGACCTCCTATACAGGGAGCACCGGGGAGCTGTTTTTT
-	-	TRBV4-1	TRBJ2-7	CASSQGVLADYEQYF	TGCGCCAGCAGCCAAGGGGTACTAGCCGACTACGAGCAGTACTTC
-	TRBD1	TRBV12-5	TRBJ2-7	CASGSNRDRGPHEQYF	TGTGCTAGTGGTTCAAACCGGGACAGGGGACCCCACGAGCAGTACTTC
once	-	TRBV7-9	TRBJ2-7	CASSLGGRTYEQYF	TGTGCCAGCAGCTTAGGTGGGAGGACTTACGAGCAGTACTTC
-	-	TRBV2	TRBJ2-7	CASSPSSYEQYF	TGTGCCAGCAGTCCTAGTAGCTACGAGCAGTACTTC
few	-	TRBV6-6	TRBJ1-2	CASTYGGNYGYTF	TGTGCCAGCACTTACGGGGGGAACTATGGCTACACCTTC
-	TRBD2	TRBV2	TRBJ2-1	CASSEQVLSSGTYNEQFF	TGTGCCAGCAGTGAACAAGTACTTTCTAGCGGGACATACAATGAGCAGTTCTTC
-	-	TRBV11-2	TRBJ2-3	CASSLEQVSTDTQYF	TGTGCCAGCAGCTTAGAACAGGTTAGCACAGATACGCAGTATTTT
-	TRBD1	TRBV7-9	TRBJ2-7	CATQDRDYEQYF	TGTGCCACCCAGGACAGGGACTACGAGCAGTACTTC
-	-	TRBV6-1	TRBJ2-7	CASSDVAGIIYEQYF	TGTGCCAGCAGTGACGTCGCAGGGATAATCTACGAGCAGTACTTC
once	-	TRBV7-3	TRBJ1-1	CASSLSMNTEAFF	TGTGCCAGCAGCTTATCCATGAACACTGAAGCTTTCTTT
-	-	TRBV6-5	TRBJ1-2	CASSPSTVRIGYTF	TGTGCCAGCAGTCCTTCGACAGTGAGGATTGGCTACACCTTC
-	TRBD1	TRBV4-1	TRBJ2-1	CASSLTGTGIVGEQFF	TGCGCCAGCAGCCTTACCGGGACAGGGATTGTTGGTGAGCAGTTCTTC
-	-	TRBV29-1	TRBJ1-1	CSAPGAYTEAFF	TGCAGCGCCCCAGGGGCGTACACTGAAGCTTTCTTT
-	-	TRBV9	TRBJ1-1	CASSVAIQNTEAFF	TGTGCCAGCAGCGTAGCTATCCAGAACACTGAAGCTTTCTTT
-	-	TRBV12-5	TRBJ2-1	CASGLDSIGAQSFF	TGTGCTAGTGGTTTGGACTCGATAGGGGCTCAGTCGTTCTTC
-	TRBD1	TRBV5-4	TRBJ2-2	CASSPRDRGPGELFF	TGTGCCAGCAGCCCTCGGGACAGGGGGCCCGGGGAGCTGTTTTTT
-	TRBD2	TRBV4-2	TRBJ2-1	CASSQDAAGGANEQFF	TGTGCCAGCAGCCAAGACGCAGCGGGGGGGGCCAATGAGCAGTTCTTC
-	-	TRBV27	TRBJ2-1	CASSLYNEQFF	TGTGCCAGCAGTCTTTACAATGAGCAGTTCTTC
-	-	TRBV30	TRBJ1-1	CAWSVRHTMNTEAFF	TGTGCCTGGAGTGTTCGCCACACGATGAACACTGAAGCTTTCTTT
-	-	TRBV15	TRBJ2-3	CATSREGQNTDTQYF	TGTGCCACCAGCAGAGAAGGACAGAACACAGATACGCAGTATTTT
few	TRBD1	TRBV28	TRBJ2-3	CASSIPGQGGSDTQYF	TGTGCCAGCAGTATTCCGGGACAGGGGGGATCAGATACGCAGTATTTT